These T cell receptor beta chains were read from a single sample in a study of CD8+ T cells in alopecia areata. The table came from immunoSEQ multiplex PCR; TCRdb's copy has only in-frame clones and leaves some out. Among over 50,000 clones listed, about 45% were seen once. This specimen was CD8+ T cells sorted from blood, taken at week 0. The origin of the receptors is a human donor with alopecia areata. Each CDR3 is given with its conserved first and last residue. D genes are given only for firm matches. A row's size may be missing; if present it is once, few, many or a size class.

V gene,J gene,D gene,clone size,CDR3 DNA,CDR3 protein
TRBV27,TRBJ1-5,NA,few,TGTGCCAGCGGGACCCGGGGAAGCAATCAGCCCCAGCATTTT,CASGTRGSNQPQHF
TRBV30,TRBJ2-7,NA,NA,TGTGCCTGGAGTCCCGACTACGAGCAGTACTTC,CAWSPDYEQYF
TRBV7-2,TRBJ2-2,NA,medium-sized,TGTGCCAGCAGCTTAATGCCGGGAGCCGGGGAGCTGTTTTTT,CASSLMPGAGELFF
TRBV7-2,TRBJ2-1,TRBD2,NA,TGTGCCAGCAGCTCATGGAATGGGAGGGCCAATGAGCAGTTCTTC,CASSSWNGRANEQFF
TRBV4-3,TRBJ2-1,NA,NA,TGCGCCAGCAGCCAAATCATCGGTAATGAGCAGTTCTTC,CASSQIIGNEQFF
TRBV9,TRBJ2-6,NA,NA,TGTGCCAGCAGCGTAGACTCTGGGGCCAACGTCCTGACTTTC,CASSVDSGANVLTF
TRBV28,TRBJ2-5,TRBD1,NA,TGTGCCAGCAGCCCCGGTTCTGGGACAGGGGAGACCCAGTACTTC,CASSPGSGTGETQYF
TRBV11-2,TRBJ2-4,NA,NA,TGTGCCAGCAGCTTAGCAGGGGACTCCAAAAACATTCAGTACTTC,CASSLAGDSKNIQYF
TRBV9,TRBJ2-7,NA,NA,TGTGCCAGCAGCCCATCCATGGGGGGAGTCCCCTACGAGCAGTACTTC,CASSPSMGGVPYEQYF
TRBV29-1,TRBJ2-7,NA,NA,TGCAGCGTCCGGACTCCGAGCTCCTACGAGCAGTACTTC,CSVRTPSSYEQYF
TRBV7-9,TRBJ2-3,NA,NA,TGTGCCAGCAGCTCCTTCGAGGACAGCACAGATACGCAGTATTTT,CASSSFEDSTDTQYF
TRBV29-1,TRBJ2-5,NA,once,TGCAGCGTTGACCTGTGGCTAGCGTTGTCTGGGGAGACCCAGTACTTC,CSVDLWLALSGETQYF
TRBV6-1,TRBJ2-7,NA,NA,TGTGCCAGCAGACGGGAGCTCTACGAGCAGTACTTC,CASRRELYEQYF
TRBV9,TRBJ2-1,NA,few,TGTGCCAGCAGCGTAGATGGGTTAATCCATGAGCAGTTCTTC,CASSVDGLIHEQFF
TRBV29-1,TRBJ2-2,NA,few,TGCAGCGTTGTAGGGAACACCGGGGAGCTGTTTTTT,CSVVGNTGELFF
TRBV29-1,TRBJ2-7,NA,NA,TGCAGCGTTGAGTATGGGCAGGACTACGAGCAGTACTTC,CSVEYGQDYEQYF
TRBV27,TRBJ2-7,TRBD2,NA,TGTGCCACCTGGACTAGCGGGGCCTACGAGCAGTACTTC,CATWTSGAYEQYF
TRBV4-2,TRBJ2-7,TRBD2,NA,TGTGCCAGCAGCCAAGGCCTAGCGGGAGGGCCGGGGAGAGAGCAGTACTTC,CASSQGLAGGPGREQYF
TRBV4-1,TRBJ2-2,TRBD2,NA,TGCGCCAGCAGCCAAGCCGTTAGCGGGAGGGCCGGCGGGGAGCTGTTTTTT,CASSQAVSGRAGGELFF
TRBV30,TRBJ2-3,NA,NA,TGTGCCTGGAGTGTCGGGCTAGCGAGAACAGATACGCAGTATTTT,CAWSVGLARTDTQYF